The 6 T cell receptor beta chains reported below all come from one sample, sequenced in a study of glioma-infiltrating T cells listed by TCRdb under 2016. Sequencing instrument: Illumina MiSeq. TCR alpha and beta CDR3 regions were amplified with the iRepertoire nested amplicon-rescue multiplex PCR (arm-PCR) platform from RNA. Clones were called with MiXCR by TCRdb after fastp trimmed the public reads at Q25, and only in-frame beta chains were retained. All rows with the same CDR3 protein become a single entry with the most common DNA and genes. In all, the sample holds about 10,000 distinct CDR3 sequences, and 45% to 65% of those were seen once. In total, the top ten clones hold around 20% of the sample. The specimen was glioma tissue, nonneoplastic brain tissue, or PBMCs (not recorded which). The receptors shown here come from a human donor with low-grade glioma or glioblastoma, undergoing nonglioma brain surgery, or in good health (not recorded which).

The chain combines TRBV28 with TRBJ2-5; no clear D gene. The germline V gene encodes CDR1 MDHEN and CDR2 SYDVKM. The V end lost 10 bases, the J end lost 1 base, and 16 bases lay between the germline ends. The CDR3 extends over 14 amino acids. The CDR3 here is CAIFRPGAQETQYF. The CDR3 DNA sequence: TGTGCCATCTTTCGTCCAGGCGCCCAAGAGACCCAGTACTTC.

The chain has TRBV4-1 and TRBJ2-5; unclear D gene. This CDR3 comprises 15 residues. V was clipped by 0 bases and J by 1 base, with 9 bases between them. Germline V CDR1 and CDR2: MGHRA, YSYEKL. In DNA, the CDR3 is TGCGCCAGCAGCCAAGACTGGGGAAGCCAAGAGACCCAGTACTTC. Its protein is CASSQDWGSQETQYF.

A remark on this clonotype: A much larger clone differs from this one at a single base, so this may be a read error. The chain joins TRBV29-1 to TRBJ2-5; weak D call: TRBD1 (5 bases). The length of the CDR3 is 13 residues. Germline V CDR1 and CDR2: SQVTM, ANQGSEA. The CDR3 reads CSVERQQQENQYF. CDR3 DNA: TGCAGCGTTGAACGACAGCAGCAAGAGAACCAGTACTTC. Combining the CDR3 with reference TRBV29-1 and TRBJ2-5 gives the whole variable domain SAVISQKPSRDICQRGTSLTIQCQVDSQVTMMFWYRQQPGQSLTLIATANQGSEATYESGFVIDKFPISRPNLTFSTLTVSNMSPEDSSIYLCSVERQQQENQYFGPGTRLLVL.

This rearrangement joins TRBV2 to TRBJ2-7, with D perhaps matching TRBD2 (5 bases). Germline CDR1 SNHLY, CDR2 FYNNEI. V was shortened by 3 bases and J by 3 bases, with 15 bases between the two germline ends. The CDR3 contains 15 residues. The CDR3 spells CASSDEEAANYEQYF. The CDR3 DNA is TGTGCCAGCAGTGACGAGGAAGCGGCCAACTACGAGCAGTACTTC.

This clonotype was detected many times. A read error is possible here, since a much larger clone lies one base away. V usage is TRBV20-1 and J usage is TRBJ2-1, with 8 bases that match TRBD2. After removal of 1 base from V and 10 bases from J, the junction contained 9 bases not matched to a gene. The CDR3 has 14 residues. Looked up from germline, CDR1 is DFQATT and CDR2 is SNEGSKA (reference sequence). The CDR3 loop is CSARGSGILSEQFF. In nucleotides, the CDR3 is TGCAGTGCTAGAGGTAGCGGGATCCTATCCGAGCAGTTCTTC.

Details on this clonotype: Since the CDR3 does not end with the conserved phenylalanine or tryptophan, this likely comes from a read error. This chain connects TRBV29-1 to TRBJ2-1; D is ambiguous. V was shortened by 5 bases and J by 11 bases, with 13 bases between the two germline ends. Germline-derived CDR1 and CDR2 are SQVTM and ANQGSEA. The CDR3 contains 11 residues. Here the CDR3 DNA reads TGCAGCGTTCCCTTGGACGATAAGCAGTTCTCC. It translates to CSVPLDDKQFS.